Listed here are 30 T cell receptor beta chains from one sample, sequenced in a study of CD8 T cells in Susac syndrome. After extraction with the RNeasy kit, roughly 0.5 to 1 ug of the RNA was reverse transcribed using random hexamers. One entry per CDR3 protein results from TCRdb running MiXCR on the immunoSEQ multiplex PCR reads. The data hold hundreds of thousands of distinct CDR3 sequences, with approximately 92% observed a single time. Sequenced material: CD4+ T cells from PBMCs. Receptors were obtained from a human donor with multiple sclerosis.

J is TRBJ1-5 and V is TRBV25-1, with D unclear. Trimming took off 1 base at V and 4 bases at J, with 11 bases between the two ends. Germline CDR1 reads MGHDK; CDR2 reads SYGVNS. The length of the CDR3 is 15 residues. The CDR3 DNA sequence: TGTGCCAGCAGTGAATTCAGAGGAGCTAATCAGCCCCAGCATTTT. Its translation: CASSEFRGANQPQHF.

The chain recombines TRBV19 with TRBJ2-7; 8 bases map to TRBD1. Germline V gene data show CDR1 as LNHDA and CDR2 as SQIVND (reference sequence). The junction had 8 bases not matched to a gene; V was cut back by 7 bases and J by 0 bases. This CDR3 comprises 15 residues. In nucleotides, the CDR3 is TGTGCCAGTACCCTGAGACAGGGGCCCTCCTACGAGCAGTACTTC. This sequence encodes CASTLRQGPSYEQYF. The full variable domain, its missing parts supplied by reference TRBV19 and TRBJ2-7, is DGGITQSPKYLFRKEGQNVTLSCEQNLNHDAMYWYRQDPGQGLRLIYYSQIVNDFQKGDIAEGYSVSREKKESFPLTVTSAQKNPTAFYLCASTLRQGPSYEQYFGPGTRLTVT.

This clonotype was counted between two and nine times. The genes are TRBV6-6 and TRBJ1-1; D not certain. Looked up from germline, CDR1 is MNHNY and CDR2 is SVGAGI (reference sequence). Trimming left V 2 bases short and J 1 base short, with 8 bases between. CDR3 length equals 14 residues. CDR3 bases: TGTGCCAGCAGTTACGGTGGCGGGAACACTGAAGCTTTCTTT. It is translated as CASSYGGGNTEAFF.

J is TRBJ2-5 and V is TRBV7-9, with 8 positions matching TRBD2. This CDR3 contains 14 residues. V shed 5 bases and J 5 bases; nucleotides not matched to a gene: 7. Per germline, CDR1 SEHNR and CDR2 FQNEAQ (reference sequence). CDR3 region: CASSPPGLGETQYF. For the CDR3, the DNA is TGTGCCAGCAGCCCACCGGGACTAGGCGAGACCCAGTACTTC.

The chain employs TRBV5-1 and TRBJ2-3; 7 bases fit TRBD2. The ends lost 5 bases at V and 5 bases at J; junction bases unmatched: 5. The CDR3 consists of 13 residues. Germline loops: CDR1 SGHRS, CDR2 YFSETQ. CDR3 region: CASRTSFEDTQYF. For the CDR3, the DNA is TGCGCCAGCAGGACTAGCTTCGAAGATACGCAGTATTTT.

The V call is TRBV2, the J call TRBJ1-5, with D perhaps TRBD1 (6 bases). This CDR3 comprises 16 residues. V was clipped by 1 base and J by 2 bases, with 12 bases between them. Germline V CDR1 and CDR2: SNHLY, FYNNEI. The CDR3 nucleotides are TGTGCCAGCAGTGAAGGGGGGCGACGGGGCAATCAGCCCCAGCATTTT. Its protein product is CASSEGGRRGNQPQHF.

The rearrangement links TRBV4-1 to TRBJ1-5; D is ambiguous. The germline V gene has CDR1 MGHRA and CDR2 YSYEKL. The CDR3 contains 16 residues. The V and J ends lost 0 bases and 0 bases respectively, with 9 bases between them. CDR3 DNA sequence: TGCGCCAGCAGCCAAGACGGCGGGTATAGCAATCAGCCCCAGCATTTT. Protein: CASSQDGGYSNQPQHF.

The CDR3 nucleotides read TGTGCCAGCAGCCCTTTGTCGACTCGCCATTACACAGATACGCAGTATTTT. Translated: CASSPLSTRHYTDTQYF. The rearrangement joins TRBV7-9 to TRBJ2-3; D is undetermined. This CDR3 contains 17 residues. CDR1 and CDR2 (germline): SEHNR, FQNEAQ (reference sequence). V was clipped by 5 bases and J by 2 bases, with 20 bases between them.

This clonotype appeared a single time. This chain uses TRBV3-1 with TRBJ1-5; D not certain. Trimming shortened V by 0 bases and J by 7 bases, and 13 bases separated the two germline ends. The CDR3 runs to 15 residues. Per the germline V gene, CDR1 is LGHDT and CDR2 is YNNKEL (reference sequence). The DNA of the CDR3 is TGTGCCAGCAGCCAAGATTTTTCAGGAGGGCAGCCCCAGCATTTT. Translated, it gives CASSQDFSGGQPQHF.

The chain links TRBV6-6 to TRBJ2-5; D is possibly TRBD2 (5 bases). The germline V gene encodes CDR1 MNHNY and CDR2 SVGAGI (reference sequence). V was shortened by 0 bases and J by 10 bases, with 12 bases between the two germline ends. The CDR3 runs to 13 residues. The CDR3, as DNA: TGTGCCAGCAGTTACTCGCGGGTAGGGAGCCAGTACTTC. Its protein product is CASSYSRVGSQYF.

This clonotype is a singleton in its sample. CDR3 sequence reads: CASGPPRNTEAFF. DNA for the CDR3: TGTGCTAGTGGCCCACCCAGGAACACTGAAGCTTTCTTT. The chain has TRBV12-5 and TRBJ1-1, with unresolved D. V lost 6 bases to trimming and J lost 1 base, with 9 bases between them. The CDR3 is 13 residues long. The V gene's germline CDR1 is LGHNT and CDR2 FRNRAP.

The chain has TRBV9 and TRBJ2-4; 10 nucleotides line up with TRBD2. The germline gives CDR1 SGDLS, CDR2 YYNGEE. The trim removed 0 bases at V and 8 bases at J, leaving 5 bases unmatched. The CDR3 totals 15 residues. DNA of the CDR3: TGTGCCAGCAGCGTAGGGCTAGCGGGAGTTGACATTCAGTACTTC. It translates to CASSVGLAGVDIQYF.

The V and J genes are TRBV5-1 and TRBJ2-1, with TRBD1 identical over 9 bases. V shed 4 bases and J 8 bases; nucleotides not matched to a gene: 7. Germline CDR1 reads SGHRS; CDR2 reads YFSETQ. This CDR3 is built from 14 residues. The DNA for the CDR3 is TGCGCCAGCAGCCCGGGACAGGGCGGGGATGAGCAGTTCTTC. Translating it yields CASSPGQGGDEQFF.

This clonotype was seen a single time. The chain couples TRBV24-1 to TRBJ1-2, with D hard to call. V lost 2 bases and J 8 bases, leaving 14 bases between the germline ends. CDR3 length equals 14 residues. Germline V gene sequence: CDR1 KGHDR, CDR2 SFDVKD. The CDR3 protein is CATSDSQSSGGYTF. For the CDR3, the DNA is TGTGCCACCAGTGATTCCCAGAGTAGTGGGGGCTACACCTTC.

The chain is built from TRBV4-1 and TRBJ2-4; tentatively, D is TRBD2 (5 bases). Trimming pared 0 bases from V and 2 bases from J, leaving 14 bases between. Per germline, CDR1 MGHRA and CDR2 YSYEKL. The CDR3 has 17 amino acids. The CDR3 region has the DNA TGCGCCAGCAGCCAAGACTGGCGGGTTGTGACCAAAAACATTCAGTACTTC. Translating it yields CASSQDWRVVTKNIQYF.

V is TRBV7-2 and J is TRBJ2-3; D is possibly TRBD2 (6 bases). V gave up 5 bases and J gave up 0 bases, with 21 bases separating them. Germline loops: CDR1 SGHTA, CDR2 FQGNSA. The CDR3 is 18 amino acids. CDR3 DNA sequence: TGTGCCAGCAGCCCACGTGGGCGGGGCGGATCTAGCACAGATACGCAGTATTTT. Its translation: CASSPRGRGGSSTDTQYF.

V is TRBV28 and J is TRBJ2-4; D may be TRBD2 (5 bases). The CDR3 consists of 15 residues. CDR1 is MDHEN, CDR2 SYDVKM, per germline. The ends were cut back, 3 bases at V and 0 bases at J, with 9 bases in the middle. CDR3 nucleotides: TGTGCCAGCAGTTTTCCCGGACTAGCCAAAAACATTCAGTACTTC. This encodes CASSFPGLAKNIQYF.

V gene TRBV4-1 combines with J gene TRBJ1-2, with no clear D. Germline V gene lookup returns CDR1 MGHRA and CDR2 YSYEKL. The germline V and J ends were trimmed by 0 bases and 2 bases, with 10 bases remaining between them. The CDR3 runs to 15 residues. The CDR3 protein is CASSQDVSLNYGYTF. The CDR3 DNA is TGCGCCAGCAGCCAAGATGTCAGCCTAAACTATGGCTACACCTTC.

This chain connects TRBV5-6 to TRBJ1-2; D gene unclear. Between the trimmed V and J ends, which lost 1 base and 4 bases, there was a span of 8 bases. CDR3 length: 13 amino acids. Germline loops: CDR1 SGHDT, CDR2 YYEEEE. CDR3 protein: CASSLPDLYGYTF. In DNA form, the CDR3 reads TGTGCCAGCAGCTTGCCGGATCTCTATGGCTACACCTTC.

The genes are TRBV29-1 and TRBJ1-1; D might be TRBD1 (6 bases). The CDR3 consists of 14 residues. Germline V gives CDR1 SQVTM, CDR2 ANQGSEA. Trimming left V 7 bases short and J 0 bases short, with 15 bases between. This chain's CDR3 is CSAKEGGLNTEAFF. DNA of the CDR3: TGCAGCGCAAAAGAGGGGGGGCTGAACACTGAAGCTTTCTTT.

The rearrangement joins TRBV19 to TRBJ1-3; TRBD1 might be the D (6 bases). V was cut by 8 bases and J by 0 bases, with 17 bases left in between. CDR1 is LNHDA and CDR2 is SQIVND in the germline V gene (reference sequence). The CDR3 runs 16 residues. Here the CDR3 DNA reads TGTGCCAGTTACGGAGGCAGGGGCCTCTCTGGAAACACCATATATTTT. Protein sequence: CASYGGRGLSGNTIYF.

This clonotype was observed once. This chain uses TRBV6-1 with TRBJ2-1; tentatively, D is TRBD2 (5 bases). The CDR3 covers 11 residues. Per the germline V gene, CDR1 is MNHNS and CDR2 is SASEGT. V lost 8 bases and J 10 bases, leaving 12 bases between the germline ends. CDR3 sequence (DNA): TGTGCCAGCTCGATGGCGGGCGAGCAGTTCTTC. It is translated as CASSMAGEQFF.

The chain combines TRBV19 with TRBJ2-1; D tentatively reads TRBD1 or TRBD2 (5 bases each). The V and J ends lost 6 bases and 1 base respectively, with 16 bases between them. CDR3 length: 16 amino acids. Germline V gene sequence: CDR1 LNHDA, CDR2 SQIVND (reference sequence). The CDR3 protein is CASSRAQGVSYNEQFF. In nucleotides, the CDR3 is TGTGCCAGTAGCCGAGCGCAGGGAGTTTCCTACAATGAGCAGTTCTTC.

This chain uses TRBV20-1 with TRBJ2-5, with 11 bases identical to TRBD1. V lost 1 base, J lost 4 bases, and 8 bases stayed unmatched. CDR1 and CDR2 (germline): DFQATT, SNEGSKA (reference sequence). This CDR3 comprises 16 residues. The DNA of the CDR3 is TGCAGTGCTAGAGTCGAATGGGACAGGGGGAGAGAGACCCAGTACTTC. Translating gives CSARVEWDRGRETQYF.

J is TRBJ1-2 and V is TRBV7-9; no firm D call. V lost 5 bases, J lost 6 bases, and 13 bases lay in between. The CDR3 sequence is 13 residues long. CDR1 is SEHNR, CDR2 FQNEAQ, per germline (reference sequence). This CDR3 reads CASSADLRHGYTF. CDR3 DNA: TGTGCCAGCAGCGCAGACCTTAGGCATGGCTACACCTTC.

The genes are TRBV7-2 and TRBJ2-2, with 7 bases fitting TRBD1. CDR3 size: 14 residues. The germline gives CDR1 SGHTA, CDR2 FQGNSA. V trimming: 5 bases; J trimming: 0 bases; junction bases outside the gene matches: 0. This chain's CDR3 is CASSGTANTGELFF. In DNA form, the CDR3 reads TGTGCCAGCAGCGGGACAGCGAACACCGGGGAGCTGTTTTTT.

This chain links TRBV27 with TRBJ2-3, with 7 nucleotides matching TRBD1. The germline CDR1 and CDR2 sequences are MNHEY and SMNVEV (reference sequence). This CDR3 is 14 amino acids long. Trimming cost V 6 bases and J 2 bases; bases outside gene matches: 5. The CDR3 nucleotides are TGTGCCAGCAGCCAGGACAGGCCCACAGATACGCAGTATTTT. It codes for CASSQDRPTDTQYF.

The V gene is TRBV10-3, the J gene TRBJ2-4; 8 bases align to TRBD1. Germline V gives CDR1 ENHRY, CDR2 SYGVKD. With V trimmed by 10 bases and J by 5 bases, 7 bases remained unmatched. The CDR3 runs to 13 residues. The CDR3: CASGQGLENIQYF. The CDR3 DNA is TGTGCCAGCGGACAGGGACTGGAAAACATTCAGTACTTC.

The CDR3 here is CSARALQGKQETQYF. CDR3 DNA: TGCAGTGCTAGAGCCCTACAGGGCAAACAAGAGACCCAGTACTTC. The genes are TRBV20-1 and TRBJ2-5; D might be TRBD1 (6 bases). Germline loops: CDR1 DFQATT, CDR2 SNEGSKA (reference sequence). This CDR3 has 15 amino acids. Trimming took off 1 base at V and 2 bases at J, with 14 bases between the two ends.

V and J are TRBV24-1 and TRBJ2-1, with TRBD2 identical over 11 bases. The CDR3 spans 16 residues. The ends lost 5 bases at V and 9 bases at J; junction bases unmatched: 11. CDR1 is KGHDR, CDR2 SFDVKD, per germline. The CDR3 protein is CATSGRGTSGILEQFF. Written as DNA, the CDR3 is TGTGCCACCAGTGGGAGGGGGACTAGCGGCATACTTGAGCAGTTCTTC.